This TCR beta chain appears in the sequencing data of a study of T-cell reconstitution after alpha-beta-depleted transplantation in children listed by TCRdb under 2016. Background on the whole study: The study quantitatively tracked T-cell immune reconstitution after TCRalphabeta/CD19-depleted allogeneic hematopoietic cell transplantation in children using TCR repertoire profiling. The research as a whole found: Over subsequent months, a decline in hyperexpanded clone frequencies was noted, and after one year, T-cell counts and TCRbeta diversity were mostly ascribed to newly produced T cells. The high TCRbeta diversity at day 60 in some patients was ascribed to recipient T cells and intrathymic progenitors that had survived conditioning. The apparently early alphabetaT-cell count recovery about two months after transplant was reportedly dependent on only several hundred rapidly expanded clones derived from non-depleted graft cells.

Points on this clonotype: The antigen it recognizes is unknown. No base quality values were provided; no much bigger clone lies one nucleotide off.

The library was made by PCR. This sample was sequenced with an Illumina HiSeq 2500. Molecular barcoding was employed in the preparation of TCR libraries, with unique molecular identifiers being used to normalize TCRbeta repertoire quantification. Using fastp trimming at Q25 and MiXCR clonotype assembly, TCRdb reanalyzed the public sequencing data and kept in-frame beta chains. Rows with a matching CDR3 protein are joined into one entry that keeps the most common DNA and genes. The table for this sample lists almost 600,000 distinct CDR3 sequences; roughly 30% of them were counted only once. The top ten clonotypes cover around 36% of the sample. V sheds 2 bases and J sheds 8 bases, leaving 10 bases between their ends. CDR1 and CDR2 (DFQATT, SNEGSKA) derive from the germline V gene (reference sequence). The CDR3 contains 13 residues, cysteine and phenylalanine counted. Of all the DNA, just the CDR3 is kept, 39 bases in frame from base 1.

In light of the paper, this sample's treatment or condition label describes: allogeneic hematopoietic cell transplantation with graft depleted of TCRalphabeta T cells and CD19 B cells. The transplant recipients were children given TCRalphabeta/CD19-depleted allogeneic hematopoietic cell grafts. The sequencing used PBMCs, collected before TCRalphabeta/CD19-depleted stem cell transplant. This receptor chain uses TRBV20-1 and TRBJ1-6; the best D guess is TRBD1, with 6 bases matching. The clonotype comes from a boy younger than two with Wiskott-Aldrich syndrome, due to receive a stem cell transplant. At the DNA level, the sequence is TGCAGTGCTAGACGGGGGCCAGATTCACCCCTCCACTTT. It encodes CSARRGPDSPLHF.